This T cell receptor (beta chain) was profiled in a study of CD8+CD57+ T cells in acquired aplastic anemia. Looking at the study overall: Yields of DNA that came from sorted CD4+ and CD8+ cells averaged approximately 3.2 ug.

All patients picked for sequencing had shown, by flow cytometry, an expansion of CD8+CD57+ cells. Severe acquired aplastic anemia was the diagnosis recorded for all patients. Trimming took 3 bases from V and 9 from J, leaving 9 bases between them. The CDR3 consists of 12 residues. Looked up from germline, CDR1 is SGHTA and CDR2 is FQGTGA. Researchers used genomic DNA as the template to profile TCR beta VDJ and CDR3. TCRdb processed the reads anew with MiXCR; each CDR3 protein has one entry. The sample shows about 180,000 distinct CDR3 sequences, about 45% of them seen only once. Concerning this clonotype: Antigen: not known.

Study-wide results and caveats: Sharing between patients and controls was observed for twenty-nine CD8+ CDR3 sequences. No significant patient-versus-control difference appeared in CD8+ Simpson's diversity.

The rearrangement uses TRBV7-3 and TRBJ2-1; D might be TRBD1 (5 bases). This receptor was identified in a human donor with aplastic anemia. The material sequenced was sorted CD4+, CD8+, or CD8+CD57+ T cells (not recorded which) from PBMCs. The CDR3 sequence is CASSFNQGEQFF. The CDR3 DNA reads TGTGCCAGCAGCTTCAACCAGGGTGAGCAGTTCTTC. The full variable domain, its missing parts supplied by reference TRBV7-3 and TRBJ2-1, is GAGVSQTPSNKVTEKGKYVELRCDPISGHTALYWYRQSLGQGPEFLIYFQGTGAADDSGLPNDRFFAVRPEGSVSTLKIQRTERGDSAVYLCASSFNQGEQFFGPGTRLTVL.